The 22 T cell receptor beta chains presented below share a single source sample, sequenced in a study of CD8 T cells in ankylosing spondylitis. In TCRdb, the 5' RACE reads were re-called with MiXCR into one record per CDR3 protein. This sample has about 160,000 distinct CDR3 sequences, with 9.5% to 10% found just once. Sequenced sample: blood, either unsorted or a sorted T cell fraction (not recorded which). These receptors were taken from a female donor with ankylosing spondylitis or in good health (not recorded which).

CDR3 sequence reads: CASSPDGQIQGLSNTGELFF. Written as DNA, the CDR3 is TGTGCCAGCAGCCCAGACGGACAGATTCAAGGCCTTTCGAACACCGGGGAGCTGTTTTTT. The chain is built from TRBV11-2 and TRBJ2-2, with D tentatively TRBD1 (6 bases). Germline CDR1 SGHAT, CDR2 FQNNGV. The length of the CDR3 is 20 residues. V dropped 5 bases and J dropped 0 bases, with 25 bases sitting between them.

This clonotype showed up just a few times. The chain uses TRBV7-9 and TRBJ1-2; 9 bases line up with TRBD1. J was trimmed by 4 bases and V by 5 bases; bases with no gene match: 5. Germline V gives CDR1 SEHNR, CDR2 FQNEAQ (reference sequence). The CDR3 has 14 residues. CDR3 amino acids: CASSGSTGGYGYTF. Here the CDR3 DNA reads TGTGCCAGCAGCGGGTCGACAGGGGGCTATGGCTACACCTTC.

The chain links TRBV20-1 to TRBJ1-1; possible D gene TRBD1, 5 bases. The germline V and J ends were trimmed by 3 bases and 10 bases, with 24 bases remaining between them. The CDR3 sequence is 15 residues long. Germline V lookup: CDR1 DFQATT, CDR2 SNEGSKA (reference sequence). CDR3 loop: CSARGLDSYFGGAFF. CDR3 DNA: TGCAGTGCTAGGGGGCTGGACTCTTATTTCGGCGGAGCTTTCTTT.

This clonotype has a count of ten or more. The CDR3, as DNA: TGTGCCAGCAGCCCGGGGACAGGGAACTACGAGCAGTACTTC. Translation gives CASSPGTGNYEQYF. The chain has TRBV9 and TRBJ2-7; 9 bases are a match to TRBD1. The CDR3 consists of 14 residues. The ends lost 4 bases at V and 3 bases at J; junction bases unmatched: 5. The germline gives CDR1 SGDLS, CDR2 YYNGEE.

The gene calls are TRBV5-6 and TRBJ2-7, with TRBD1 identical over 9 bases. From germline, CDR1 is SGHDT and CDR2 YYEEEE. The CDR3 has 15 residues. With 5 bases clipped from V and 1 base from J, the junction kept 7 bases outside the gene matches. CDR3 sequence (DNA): TGTGCCAGCAGACCACAGGGGGCGAGTTCCTACGAGCAGTACTTC. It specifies CASRPQGASSYEQYF. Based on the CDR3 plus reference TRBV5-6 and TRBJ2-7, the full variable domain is DAGVTQSPTHLIKTRGQQVTLRCSPKSGHDTVSWYQQALGQGPQFIFQYYEEEERQRGNFPDRFSGHQFPNYSSELNVNALLLGDSALYLCASRPQGASSYEQYFGPGTRLTVT.

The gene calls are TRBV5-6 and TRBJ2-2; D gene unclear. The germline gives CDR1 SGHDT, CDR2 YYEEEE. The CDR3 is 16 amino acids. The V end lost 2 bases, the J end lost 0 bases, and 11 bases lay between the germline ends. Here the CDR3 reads CASSLLTTSNTGELFF. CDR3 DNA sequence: TGTGCCAGCAGCTTACTTACCACCTCGAACACCGGGGAGCTGTTTTTT.

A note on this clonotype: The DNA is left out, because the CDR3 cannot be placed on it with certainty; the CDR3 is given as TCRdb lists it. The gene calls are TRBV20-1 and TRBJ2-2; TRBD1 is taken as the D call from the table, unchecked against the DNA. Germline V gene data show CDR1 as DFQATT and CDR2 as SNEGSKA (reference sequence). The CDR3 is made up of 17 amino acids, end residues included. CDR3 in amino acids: CCARTPDSPRTPGSCFF.

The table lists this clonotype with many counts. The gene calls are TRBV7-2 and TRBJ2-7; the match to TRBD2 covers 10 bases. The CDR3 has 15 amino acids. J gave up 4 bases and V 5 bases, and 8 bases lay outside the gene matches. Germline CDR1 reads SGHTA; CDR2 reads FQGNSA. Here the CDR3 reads CASSPTRTSGYEQYF. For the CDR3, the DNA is TGTGCCAGCAGCCCAACCAGGACTAGCGGTTACGAGCAGTACTTC.

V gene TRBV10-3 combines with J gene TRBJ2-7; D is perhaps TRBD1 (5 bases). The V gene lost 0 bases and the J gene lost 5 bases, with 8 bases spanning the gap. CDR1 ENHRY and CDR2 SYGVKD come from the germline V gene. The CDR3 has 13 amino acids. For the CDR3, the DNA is TGTGCCATCAGTGAGTCAGGGGCAAACGAGCAGTACTTC. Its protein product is CAISESGANEQYF.

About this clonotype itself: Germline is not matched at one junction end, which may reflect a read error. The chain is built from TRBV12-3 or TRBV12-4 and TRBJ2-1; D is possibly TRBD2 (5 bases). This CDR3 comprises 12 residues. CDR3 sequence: CASTLEGNEQFF. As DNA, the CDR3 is TGTGCCAGCACTTTAGAGGGAAATGAGCAGTTCTTC.

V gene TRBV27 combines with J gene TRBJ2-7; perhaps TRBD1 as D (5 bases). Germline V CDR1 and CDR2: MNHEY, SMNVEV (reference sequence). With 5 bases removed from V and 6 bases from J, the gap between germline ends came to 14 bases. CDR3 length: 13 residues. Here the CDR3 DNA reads TGTGCCAGCAGTAACGCTGTGGGGCTCGAGCAGTACTTC. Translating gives CASSNAVGLEQYF.

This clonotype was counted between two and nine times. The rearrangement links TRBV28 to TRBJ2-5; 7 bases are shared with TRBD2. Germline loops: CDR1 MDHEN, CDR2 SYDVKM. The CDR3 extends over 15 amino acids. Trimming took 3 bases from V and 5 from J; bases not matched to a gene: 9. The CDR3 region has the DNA TGTGCCAGCAGTTTTCCCCCTGGCGGGAGTGAGACCCAGTACTTC. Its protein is CASSFPPGGSETQYF.

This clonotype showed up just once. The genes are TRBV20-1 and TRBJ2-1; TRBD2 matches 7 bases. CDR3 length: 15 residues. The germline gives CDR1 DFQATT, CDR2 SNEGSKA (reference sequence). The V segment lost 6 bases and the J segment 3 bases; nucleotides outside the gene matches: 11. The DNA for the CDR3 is TGCAGTGCGGTGGCGGGCGGGAGTATCTACAATGAGCAGTTCTTC. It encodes CSAVAGGSIYNEQFF.

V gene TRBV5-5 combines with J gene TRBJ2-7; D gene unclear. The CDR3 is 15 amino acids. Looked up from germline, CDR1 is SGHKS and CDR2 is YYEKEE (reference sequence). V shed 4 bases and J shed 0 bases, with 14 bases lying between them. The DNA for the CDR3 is TGTGCCAGCAGCCTCACTTACACCGGCTCCTACGAGCAGTACTTC. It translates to CASSLTYTGSYEQYF.

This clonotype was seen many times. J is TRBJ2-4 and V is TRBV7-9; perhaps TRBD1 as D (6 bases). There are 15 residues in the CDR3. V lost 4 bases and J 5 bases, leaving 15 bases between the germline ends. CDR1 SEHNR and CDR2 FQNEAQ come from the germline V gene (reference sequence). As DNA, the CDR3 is TGTGCCAGCAGCTCCCCGATGGGGGCAGAAAACATTCAGTACTTC. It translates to CASSSPMGAENIQYF.

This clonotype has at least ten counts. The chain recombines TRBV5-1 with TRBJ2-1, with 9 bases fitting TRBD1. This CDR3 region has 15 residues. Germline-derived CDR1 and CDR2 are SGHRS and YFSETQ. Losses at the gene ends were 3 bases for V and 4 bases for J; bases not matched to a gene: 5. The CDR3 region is CASSSPGQGYNEQFF. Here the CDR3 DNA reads TGCGCCAGCAGCTCCCCGGGACAGGGTTACAATGAGCAGTTCTTC. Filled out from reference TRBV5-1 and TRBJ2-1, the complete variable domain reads KAGVTQTPRYLIKTRGQQVTLSCSPISGHRSVSWYQQTPGQGLQFLFEYFSETQRNKGNFPGRFSGRQFSNSRSEMNVSTLELGDSALYLCASSSPGQGYNEQFFGPGTRLTVL.

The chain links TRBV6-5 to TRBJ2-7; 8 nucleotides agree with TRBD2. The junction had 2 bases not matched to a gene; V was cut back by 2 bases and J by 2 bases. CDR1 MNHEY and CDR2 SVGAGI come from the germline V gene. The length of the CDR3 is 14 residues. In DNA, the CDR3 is TGTGCCAGCAGTTACCGGGGGGGTACCTACGAGCAGTACTTC. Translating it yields CASSYRGGTYEQYF.

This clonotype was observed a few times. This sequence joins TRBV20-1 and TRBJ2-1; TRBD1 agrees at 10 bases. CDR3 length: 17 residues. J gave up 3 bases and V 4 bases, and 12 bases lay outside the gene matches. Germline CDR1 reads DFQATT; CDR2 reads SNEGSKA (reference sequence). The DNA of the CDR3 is TGCAGTGCTATCCATCGACAGGGGGCGAGGGTCTACAATGAGCAGTTCTTC. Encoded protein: CSAIHRQGARVYNEQFF.

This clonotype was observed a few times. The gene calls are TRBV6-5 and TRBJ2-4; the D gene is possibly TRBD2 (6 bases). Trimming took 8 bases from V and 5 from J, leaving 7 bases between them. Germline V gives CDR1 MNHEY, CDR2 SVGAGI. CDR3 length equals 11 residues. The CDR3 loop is CASQRENIQYF. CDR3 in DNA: TGTGCCAGCCAGCGGGAAAACATTCAGTACTTC.

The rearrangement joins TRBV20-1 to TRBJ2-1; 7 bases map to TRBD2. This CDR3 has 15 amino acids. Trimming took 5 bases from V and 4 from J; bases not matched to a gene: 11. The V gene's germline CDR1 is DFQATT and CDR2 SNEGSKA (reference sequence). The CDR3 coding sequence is TGCAGTGCTCTCTTTGGGGAGGGCCCTTACAATGAGCAGTTCTTC. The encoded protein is CSALFGEGPYNEQFF.

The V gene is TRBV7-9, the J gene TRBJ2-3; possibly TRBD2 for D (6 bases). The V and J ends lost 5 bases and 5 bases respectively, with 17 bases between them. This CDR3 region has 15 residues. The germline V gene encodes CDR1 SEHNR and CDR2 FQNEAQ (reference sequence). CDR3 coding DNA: TGTGCCAGCAGCCTCCCCAGCGGGTCCGGAGATACGCAGTATTTT. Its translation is CASSLPSGSGDTQYF. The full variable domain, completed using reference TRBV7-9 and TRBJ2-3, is DTGVSQNPRHKITKRGQNVTFRCDPISEHNRLYWYRQTLGQGPEFLTYFQNEAQLEKSRLLSDRFSAERPKGSFSTLEIQRTEQGDSAMYLCASSLPSGSGDTQYFGPGTRLTVL.

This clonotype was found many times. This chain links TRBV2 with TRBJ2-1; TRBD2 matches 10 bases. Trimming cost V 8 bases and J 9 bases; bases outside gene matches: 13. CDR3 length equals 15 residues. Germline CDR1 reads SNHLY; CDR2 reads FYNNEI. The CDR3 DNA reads TGTGCCAGCCCCAAGGGCCTAGCGGGAGCCCCTGAGCAGTTCTTC. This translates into CASPKGLAGAPEQFF.